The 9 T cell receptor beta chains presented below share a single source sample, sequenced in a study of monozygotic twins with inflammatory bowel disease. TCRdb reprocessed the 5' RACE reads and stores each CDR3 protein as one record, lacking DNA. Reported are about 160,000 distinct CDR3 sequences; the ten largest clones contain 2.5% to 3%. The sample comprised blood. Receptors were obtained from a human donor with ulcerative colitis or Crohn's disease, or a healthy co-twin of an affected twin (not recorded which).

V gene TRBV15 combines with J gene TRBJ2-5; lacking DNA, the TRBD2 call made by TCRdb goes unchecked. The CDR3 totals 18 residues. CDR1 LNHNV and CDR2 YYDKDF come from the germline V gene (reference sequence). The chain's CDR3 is CATSRPPFMAGIRETQYF.

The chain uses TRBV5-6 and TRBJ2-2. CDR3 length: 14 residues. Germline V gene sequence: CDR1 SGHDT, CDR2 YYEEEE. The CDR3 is CASWLGLDTGELFF.

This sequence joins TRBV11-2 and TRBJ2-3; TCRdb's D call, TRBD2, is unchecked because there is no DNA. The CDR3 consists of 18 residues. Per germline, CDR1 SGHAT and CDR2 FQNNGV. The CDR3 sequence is CASSFLAGGGLTTDTQYF.

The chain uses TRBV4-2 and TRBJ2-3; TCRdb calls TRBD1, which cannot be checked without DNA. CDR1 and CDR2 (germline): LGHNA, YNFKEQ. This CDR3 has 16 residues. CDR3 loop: CASSQAQGVGTDTQYF.

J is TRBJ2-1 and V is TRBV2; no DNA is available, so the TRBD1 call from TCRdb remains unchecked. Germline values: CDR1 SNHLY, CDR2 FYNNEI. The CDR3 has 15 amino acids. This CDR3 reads CASSRGPGTDNEQFF.

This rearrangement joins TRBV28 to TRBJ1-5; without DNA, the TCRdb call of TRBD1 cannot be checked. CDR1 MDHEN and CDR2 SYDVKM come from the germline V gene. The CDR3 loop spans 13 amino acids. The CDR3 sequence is CASSLNPPQPQHF.

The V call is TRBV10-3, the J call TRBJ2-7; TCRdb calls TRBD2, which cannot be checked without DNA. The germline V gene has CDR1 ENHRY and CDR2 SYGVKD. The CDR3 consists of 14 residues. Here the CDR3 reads CAISGEAGSYEQYF.

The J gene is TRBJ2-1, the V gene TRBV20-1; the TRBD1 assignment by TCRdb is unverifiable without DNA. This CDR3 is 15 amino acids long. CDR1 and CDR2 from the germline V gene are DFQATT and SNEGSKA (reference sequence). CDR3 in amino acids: CSAPLRAGDYNEQFF.

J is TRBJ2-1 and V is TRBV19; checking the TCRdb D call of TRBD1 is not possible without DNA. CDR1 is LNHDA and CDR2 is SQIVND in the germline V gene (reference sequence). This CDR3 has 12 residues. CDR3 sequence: CASSLLQGGQFF.